This T cell receptor beta chain was obtained from a study of shared clonotypes between healthy human individuals. Study details: Each donor's CD4 naive and CD4 memory cells filled three plates apiece, CD8 naive two, and CD8 memory one. Study-wide points: Genetic and exposure-history diversity was limited by the few donors.

With respect to this clone: The antigen is undetermined.

Only in-frame clones appear in the TCRdb table, and some are missing; sequencing was by immunoSEQ multiplex PCR. Of fewer than 2.5 million clones in the sample, 90% to 95% were seen once. This sequence originates from a young man in good health. Some clones in this sample may be carry-over from other donors' samples. Sequencing used naive CD4+ T cells from PBMCs. Stated subset: CD45RA+ positively selected.

The CDR3 DNA reads TGTGCCAGCAGCCCGTCACTTCAGCCCCAGCATTTT. Translation gives CASSPSLQPQHF. The V call is TRBV7-8, the J call TRBJ1-5; D not resolved. The V end lost 5 bases, the J end lost 6 bases, and 8 bases lay between the germline ends. The CDR3 has 12 residues. CDR1 is SGHVS, CDR2 FQNEAQ, per germline.